This entry lists 5 T cell receptor beta chains sequenced from one sample in a study of T cell repertoires in cytomegalovirus infection. Their antigens are not known. TCRdb analysed the reads with MiXCR anew, one entry per CDR3 protein. This table holds about 130,000 distinct CDR3 sequences, about 32% found once. The sample consisted of CD8+ T cells from cultured PBMCs, taken from culture after CMV antigen stimulation. These receptors all come from a human donor in good health (CMV status not recorded). Some clones in this sample may be carry-over from other donors' samples.

The rearrangement uses TRBV7-9 and TRBJ2-1, with a weak D call TRBD1 (5 bases). CDR1 is SEHNR, CDR2 FQNEAQ, per germline (reference sequence). This CDR3 has 16 residues. V was shortened by 5 bases and J by 1 base, with 15 bases between the two germline ends. The CDR3 nucleotides are TGTGCCAGCAGCGCAACTACAGGCAATTCCTACAATGAGCAGTTCTTC. It encodes CASSATTGNSYNEQFF. The full variable domain, rest sourced from reference TRBV7-9 and TRBJ2-1, is DTGVSQNPRHKITKRGQNVTFRCDPISEHNRLYWYRQTLGQGPEFLTYFQNEAQLEKSRLLSDRFSAERPKGSFSTLEIQRTEQGDSAMYLCASSATTGNSYNEQFFGPGTRLTVL.

The chain recombines TRBV28 with TRBJ2-7, with a possible D match to TRBD2 (5 bases). CDR1 is MDHEN and CDR2 is SYDVKM in the germline V gene. Trimming pared 3 bases from V and 4 bases from J, leaving 10 bases between. This CDR3 contains 13 residues. The CDR3 nucleotides read TGTGCCAGCAGTTTCGGGGAAAGGTACGAGCAGTACTTC. Its protein is CASSFGERYEQYF.

This clonotype has only a few counts. The CDR3 sequence: CASSLQGAPHNEQFF. The DNA for the CDR3 is TGTGCCAGCAGTTTGCAGGGGGCGCCCCACAATGAGCAGTTCTTC. The chain has TRBV12-3 or TRBV12-4 and TRBJ2-1, with 8 nucleotides matching TRBD1. CDR3 length equals 15 residues. The V and J ends lost 3 bases and 5 bases, in that order; junction bases with no gene match: 6.

This clonotype was observed many times. The rearrangement links TRBV4-3 to TRBJ2-7; 7 nucleotides align to TRBD2. This CDR3 contains 15 residues. Per germline, CDR1 LGHNA and CDR2 YSLEER. The V and J ends lost 1 base and 6 bases, in that order; junction bases with no gene match: 9. The CDR3 DNA sequence: TGCGCCAGCAGCCAAGGTCTCGGCAGGGAGGGCGAGCAGTACTTC. This translates into CASSQGLGREGEQYF.

The rearrangement joins TRBV7-8 to TRBJ2-3, with 9 bases lining up with TRBD2. Germline V gene sequence: CDR1 SGHVS, CDR2 FQNEAQ. CDR3 length: 16 amino acids. Trimming cost V 5 bases and J 1 base; bases outside gene matches: 7. The CDR3 nucleotides read TGTGCCAGCAGCAGAACAGCGGGGGGCGGCACAGATACGCAGTATTTT. Encoded protein: CASSRTAGGGTDTQYF.